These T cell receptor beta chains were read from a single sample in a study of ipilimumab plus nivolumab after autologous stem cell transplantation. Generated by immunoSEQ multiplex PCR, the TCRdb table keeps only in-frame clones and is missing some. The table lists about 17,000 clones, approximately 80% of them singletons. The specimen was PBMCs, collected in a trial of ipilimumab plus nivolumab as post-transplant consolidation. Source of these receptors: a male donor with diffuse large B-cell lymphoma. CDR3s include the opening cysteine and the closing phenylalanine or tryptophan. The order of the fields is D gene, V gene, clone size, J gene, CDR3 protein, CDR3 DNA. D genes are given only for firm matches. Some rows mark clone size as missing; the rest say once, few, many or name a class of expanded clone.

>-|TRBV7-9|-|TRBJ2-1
CASSNRGGRNYNEQFF
TGTGCCAGCAGCAATAGGGGGGGCCGGAATTACAATGAGCAGTTCTTC
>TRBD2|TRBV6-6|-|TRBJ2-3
CASIAGGHDTQYF
TGTGCCAGCATCGCGGGGGGCCACGATACGCAGTATTTT
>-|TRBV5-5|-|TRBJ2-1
CASSFFDSEQFF
TGTGCCAGCAGCTTTTTCGACAGTGAGCAGTTCTTC
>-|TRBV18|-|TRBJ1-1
CASSQSTGQAEAFF
TGTGCCAGCTCACAAAGCACAGGGCAGGCTGAAGCTTTCTTT
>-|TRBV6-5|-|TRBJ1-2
CASSPLGPSYGYTF
TGTGCCAGCAGCCCTTTGGGACCGAGCTATGGCTACACCTTC
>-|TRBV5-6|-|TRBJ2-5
CASSLAPTGQETQYF
TGTGCCAGCAGCTTAGCCCCGACAGGACAAGAGACCCAGTACTTC
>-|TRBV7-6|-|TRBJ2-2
CASSSAPSGVTGELFF
TGTGCCAGCAGCTCCGCCCCTTCGGGGGTTACCGGGGAGCTGTTTTTT
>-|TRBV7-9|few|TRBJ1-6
CASSLRANSPLHF
TGTGCCAGCAGCCTGAGAGCCAATTCACCCCTCCACTTT
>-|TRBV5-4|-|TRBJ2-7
CASSTAGYEQYF
TGTGCCAGCAGCACCGCCGGCTACGAGCAGTACTTC
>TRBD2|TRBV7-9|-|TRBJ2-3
CASSDPGLAGGSTDTQYF
TGTGCCAGCAGCGACCCGGGACTAGCGGGGGGCAGCACAGATACGCAGTATTTT
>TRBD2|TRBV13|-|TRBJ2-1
CASSSSGLGTNEQFF
TGTGCCAGCAGCTCATCGGGACTAGGGACCAATGAGCAGTTCTTC
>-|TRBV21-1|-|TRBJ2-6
CASSSPPPGGENVLTF
TGTGCCAGCAGCTCACCCCCCCCAGGGGGCGAAAACGTCCTGACTTTC
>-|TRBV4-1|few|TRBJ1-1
CASSQGVYEAFF
TGCGCCAGCAGCCAAGGAGTGTACGAAGCTTTCTTT
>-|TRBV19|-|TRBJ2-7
CASSVAASYEQYF
TGTGCCTCAAGTGTGGCAGCCTCCTACGAGCAGTACTTC
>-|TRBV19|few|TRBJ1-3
CASSYNSRLESSGNTIYF
TGTGCCAGTAGTTATAACAGCCGCCTGGAGAGCTCTGGAAACACCATATATTTT
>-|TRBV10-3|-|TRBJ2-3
CAISEAGTQYF
TGTGCCATCAGTGAGGCGGGGACGCAGTATTTT
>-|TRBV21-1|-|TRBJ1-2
CASNTVGGGDPNYGYTF
TGTGCCAGTAACACTGTAGGAGGGGGCGACCCTAACTATGGCTACACCTTC
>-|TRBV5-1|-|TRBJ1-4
CASSLGRSNEKLFF
TGCGCCAGCAGCTTGGGTCGGTCAAATGAAAAACTGTTTTTT
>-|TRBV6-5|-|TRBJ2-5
CASSFRLEETQYF
TGTGCCAGCAGTTTCAGGCTCGAAGAGACCCAGTACTTC
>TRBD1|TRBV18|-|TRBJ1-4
CASSPGRQGWEKLFF
TGTGCCAGCTCACCAGGAAGACAGGGTTGGGAAAAACTGTTTTTT
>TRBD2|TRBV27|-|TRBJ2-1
CASSPSGGYNEQFF
TGTGCCAGCAGCCCTAGCGGGGGATACAATGAGCAGTTCTTC
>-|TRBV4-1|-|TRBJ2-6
CASSQNRLVEVNVLTF
TGCGCCAGCAGCCAAAACCGACTAGTGGAGGTCAACGTCCTGACTTTC
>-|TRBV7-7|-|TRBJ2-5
CASSLNQQETQYF
TGTGCTAGCAGCTTAAATCAGCAAGAGACCCAGTACTTC
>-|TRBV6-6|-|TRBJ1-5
CASGPQGQGPQHF
TGTGCCAGCGGACCACAGGGCCAGGGACCCCAGCATTTT
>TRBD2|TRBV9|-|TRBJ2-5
CASSAGSGGAQETQYF
TGTGCCAGCAGCGCGGGGAGCGGGGGGGCTCAAGAGACCCAGTACTTC
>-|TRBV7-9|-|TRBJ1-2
CASSFEQGGRGYTF
TGTGCCAGCAGCTTTGAACAGGGTGGAAGGGGCTACACCTTC
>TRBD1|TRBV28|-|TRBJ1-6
CASSRDSLSNSPLHF
TGTGCCAGCAGTAGGGACAGTCTCTCTAATTCACCCCTCCACTTT
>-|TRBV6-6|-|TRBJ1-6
CASSSPPRGNSPLHF
TGTGCCAGCAGCTCCCCCCCGCGCGGTAATTCACCCCTCCACTTT
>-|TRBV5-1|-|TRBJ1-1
CASSAAQGAEAFF
TGCGCCAGCAGCGCTGCCCAGGGCGCTGAAGCTTTCTTT
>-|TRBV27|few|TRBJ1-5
CASSTSYQPQHF
TGTGCCAGCAGTACCTCATATCAGCCCCAGCATTTT
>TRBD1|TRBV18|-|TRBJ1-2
CASSPNLQQGATGYTF
TGTGCCAGCTCACCAAATCTCCAACAGGGGGCCACTGGCTACACCTTC
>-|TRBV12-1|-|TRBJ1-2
CASSFCLRLLCGGCGYTF
TGTGCCAGCAGCTTTTGTCTTCGGCTTCTATGCGGAGGGTGTGGCTACACCTTC